This record covers a single TCR beta chain. A clone one base away is much larger, so this may be a read error. Unique molecular identifiers were used to barcode this TCRbeta library. TCRdb reanalysed the PCR reads using MiXCR and keeps one entry per CDR3 protein. The repertoire includes 10,000 or so distinct CDR3 sequences, roughly 13% of them detected once, and approximately 50% sits in the top ten. There are 11 residues in the CDR3. Looked up from germline, CDR1 is SGHTA and CDR2 is FQGNSA. The data were taken from a study of T-cell reconstitution after alpha-beta-depleted transplantation in children.

The sequences come from PBMCs, mostly from graft donor cells, collected 60 days after TCRalphabeta/CD19-depleted stem cell transplant. The chain uses TRBV7-2 and TRBJ2-7; no definite D call. This TCR derives from a male patient younger than 18 who had a stem cell transplant for acute lymphoblastic leukemia, so the T cells may come from the graft donor. The CDR3 DNA follows: TGTGCCAGCAGCTTCTCCAACGAGCAGTACTTC. Translating it yields CASSFSNEQYF.